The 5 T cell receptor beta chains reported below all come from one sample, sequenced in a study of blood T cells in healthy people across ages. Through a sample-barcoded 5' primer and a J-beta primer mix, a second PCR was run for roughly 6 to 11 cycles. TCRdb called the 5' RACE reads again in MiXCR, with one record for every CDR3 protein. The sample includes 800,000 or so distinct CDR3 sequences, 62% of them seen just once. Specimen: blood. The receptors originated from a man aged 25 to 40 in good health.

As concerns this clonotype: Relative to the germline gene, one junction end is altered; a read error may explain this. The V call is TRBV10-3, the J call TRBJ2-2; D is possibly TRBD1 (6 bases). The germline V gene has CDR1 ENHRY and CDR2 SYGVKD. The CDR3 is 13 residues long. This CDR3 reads CATQAGDTGKLFF. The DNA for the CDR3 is TGTGCCACTCAAGCAGGGGACACCGGGAAGCTGTTTTTT.

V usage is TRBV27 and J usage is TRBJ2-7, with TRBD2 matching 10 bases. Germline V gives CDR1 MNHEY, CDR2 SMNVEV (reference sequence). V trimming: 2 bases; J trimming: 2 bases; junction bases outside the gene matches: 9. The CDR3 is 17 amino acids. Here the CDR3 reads CASSLGGAGGPTYEQYF. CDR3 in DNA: TGTGCCAGCAGTTTAGGGGGAGCGGGGGGGCCTACCTACGAGCAGTACTTC.

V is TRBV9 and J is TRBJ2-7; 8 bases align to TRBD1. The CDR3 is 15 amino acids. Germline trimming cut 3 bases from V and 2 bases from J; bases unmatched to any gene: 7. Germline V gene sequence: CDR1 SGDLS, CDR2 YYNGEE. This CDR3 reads CASSASTGAPYEQYF. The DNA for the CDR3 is TGTGCCAGCAGCGCCTCGACAGGGGCCCCCTACGAGCAGTACTTC.

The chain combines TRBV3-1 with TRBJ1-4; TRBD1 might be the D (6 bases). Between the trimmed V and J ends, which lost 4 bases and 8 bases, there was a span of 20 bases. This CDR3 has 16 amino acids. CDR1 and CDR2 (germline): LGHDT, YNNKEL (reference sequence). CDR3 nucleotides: TGTGCCAGCAGCCCCCACGGCCGGCAGGGGCAGGAAAAACTGTTTTTT. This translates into CASSPHGRQGQEKLFF.

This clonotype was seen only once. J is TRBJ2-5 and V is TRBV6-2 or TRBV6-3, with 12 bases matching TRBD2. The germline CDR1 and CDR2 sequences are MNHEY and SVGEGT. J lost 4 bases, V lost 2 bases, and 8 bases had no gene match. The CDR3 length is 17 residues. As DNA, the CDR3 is TGTGCCAGCAGTTACCGTACACCTAGCGGGGGGGCAGAGACCCAGTACTTC. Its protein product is CASSYRTPSGGAETQYF.